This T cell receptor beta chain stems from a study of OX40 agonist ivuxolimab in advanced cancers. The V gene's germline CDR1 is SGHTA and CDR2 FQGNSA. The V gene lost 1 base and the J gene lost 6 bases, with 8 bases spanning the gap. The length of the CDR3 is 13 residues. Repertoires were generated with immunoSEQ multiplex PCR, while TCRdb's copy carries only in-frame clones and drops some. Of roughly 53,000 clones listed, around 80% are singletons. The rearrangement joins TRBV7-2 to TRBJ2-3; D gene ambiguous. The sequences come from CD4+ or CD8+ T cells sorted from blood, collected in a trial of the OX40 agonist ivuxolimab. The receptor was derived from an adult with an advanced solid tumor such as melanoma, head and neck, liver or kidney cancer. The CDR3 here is CASSLGQRDTQYF. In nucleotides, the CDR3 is TGTGCCAGCAGCTTAGGGCAGCGCGATACGCAGTATTTT.